This T cell receptor (beta chain) appears in the sequencing data of a study of a mutant IDH1 vaccine in newly diagnosed glioma. The wider study: Each patient was administered eight vaccinations, scheduled in weeks 1, 3, 5, 7, 11, 15, 19 and 23. Vaccines were first given 4-6 weeks after radiotherapy alone, or with temozolomide cycles. The treated population exhibited a male proportion of approximately 62%, a female proportion of about 38%, and a mean age of about 40 years. Whole-study results and caveats: It seemed that pseudoprogression was not linked to changes in the top peripheral T cell clonotypes.

The time point here: week 23, last vaccination. Each vaccine dose was 300 ug of mutant IDH1 20-mer peptide, with topical imiquimod. Germline CDR1 SGHRS, CDR2 YFSETQ. V was pared by 0 bases and J by 0 bases, with 5 bases of the junction left unmatched. This CDR3 is built from 19 residues. Remarks on this clone: Its antigen is as yet unknown.

Measured with immunoSEQ multiplex PCR; TCRdb has only the in-frame clones, and not every one. The sample holds about 54,000 clones, about four fifths seen once. V and J are TRBV5-1 and TRBJ2-6, with 11 bases matching TRBD1. This receptor was taken from a man between 40 and 49 years old with glioma. The sample in question was PBMCs, obtained from a glioma patient whose treatment included an IDH1 peptide vaccine. CDR3 nucleotides: TGCGCCAGCAGCTTGGTATTAGGGACAGGGGGCTCTGGGGCCAACGTCCTGACTTTC. Its protein is CASSLVLGTGGSGANVLTF.